This record covers a single T cell receptor (beta chain). Antigen: not known. This CDR3 has 14 amino acids. Trimming took 6 bases from V and 6 from J, leaving 17 bases between them. Germline loops: CDR1 MNHEY, CDR2 SMNVEV (reference sequence). This sample stems from a study of siplizumab effects on memory and regulatory T cells. Assay: immunoSEQ multiplex PCR; the TCRdb copy retains only in-frame clones and omits some. The sample shows roughly 50,000 clones, approximately 97% of them seen only once. General observations from the study: Treg-derived clones made up an average of roughly 70% of mappable alloreactive CD4+ clones with siplizumab and 26.9% in controls. Tregs proliferating in siplizumab cultures lacked confirmation of their suppressive function. Memory T cells appeared less diverse than naive cells, which seemed to contribute substantially to alloresponse. About 80-97% of proliferating CD4+ or CD8+ clones had no assignable naive or memory phenotype.

The chain uses TRBV27 and TRBJ1-2, with D unresolved. The clonotype was recovered from a human donor in good health. The specimen was naive CD4+ T cells sorted from blood. The DNA for the CDR3 is TGTGCCAGCAGACAGAACCTCAATCTGGATGGCTACACCTTC. Translation gives CASRQNLNLDGYTF.